The source of this T cell receptor (beta chain) is a study of shared clonotypes between healthy human individuals. Study-wide results and limits: It was expected that sequencing depth would affect clonotype sharing among donors.

CD45RO-negative cells were positively selected for CCR7, leaving out terminally differentiated effector memory CD45RA+ cells. The donors were adults (healthy and HIV-negative) with no recent acute infections or vaccinations. Comments on this clone: Its antigen is unknown.

From germline, CDR1 is SGHAT and CDR2 FQNNGV. Trimming removed 5 bases from V and 4 bases from J; junction bases left unmatched: 5. The CDR3 extends over 13 amino acids. The study ran the assay at deep level. Clones were sequenced by immunoSEQ multiplex PCR, and TCRdb holds only the in-frame ones, with some missing. The table shows some 2 million clones, with approximately 95% occurring only once. The chain recombines TRBV11-2 with TRBJ2-7; TRBD2 agrees at 7 bases. The sequencing input was naive CD8+ T cells sorted from blood. The clonotype originates from a man between 18 and 29 years old in good health. CDR3 DNA sequence: TGTGCCAGCAGCCCCGAGCGGGGATACGAGCAGTACTTC. It translates to CASSPERGYEQYF.